This passage covers 23 T cell receptor beta chains from one sample sequenced in a study of blood T cell repertoires in COVID-19. The assay was immunoSEQ multiplex PCR, and TCRdb's table has in-frame clones only and misses some. The repertoire holds around 290,000 clones, with 88% as singletons. The sequencing input was PBMCs or T cells enriched from blood (not recorded which). Every receptor here comes from a woman aged 25-40 years who had recovered from COVID-19.

J is TRBJ2-5 and V is TRBV27, with TRBD1 as a possible D gene (6 bases). The V end lost 3 bases, the J end lost 3 bases, and 11 bases lay between the germline ends. Germline-derived CDR1 and CDR2 are MNHEY and SMNVEV (reference sequence). The CDR3 spans 14 residues. The CDR3 region is CASSFIDRKETQYF. CDR3 bases: TGTGCCAGCAGTTTCATAGACAGGAAAGAGACCCAGTACTTC.

The rearrangement uses TRBV27 and TRBJ1-6, with D perhaps matching TRBD1 (6 bases). Germline V gene lookup returns CDR1 MNHEY and CDR2 SMNVEV (reference sequence). Trimming took off 7 bases at V and 7 bases at J, with 23 bases between the two ends. CDR3 length: 17 residues. CDR3: CASTLRRTAERNSPLHF. The CDR3, as DNA: TGTGCCAGCACCCTCAGACGGACAGCCGAGAGGAATTCACCCCTCCACTTT.

The V call is TRBV3-1 (or the pseudogene TRBV3-2), the J call TRBJ2-1, with D perhaps matching TRBD1 (6 bases). V was clipped by 0 bases and J by 8 bases, with 17 bases between them. CDR3 length: 16 amino acids. CDR1 is LGHDT and CDR2 is YNNKEL in the germline V gene (reference sequence). CDR3 in DNA: TGTGCCAGCAGCCAAGAAGCACGAAGCAGGGGCGATGAGCAGTTCTTC. Translated: CASSQEARSRGDEQFF.

The chain employs TRBV28 and TRBJ1-6, with D perhaps TRBD1 (5 bases). Per germline, CDR1 MDHEN and CDR2 SYDVKM. The CDR3 loop spans 15 amino acids. Trimming took 2 bases from V and 10 from J, leaving 15 bases between them. This CDR3 reads CASSLRQGGWSPLHF. The CDR3 nucleotides read TGTGCCAGCAGTTTACGGCAGGGTGGTTGGTCACCCCTCCACTTT.

Only one count was recorded for this clone. The chain has TRBV18 and TRBJ1-5, with 7 bases fitting TRBD1. V lost 5 bases, J lost 3 bases, and 4 bases stayed unmatched. The CDR3 has 14 amino acids. CDR1 is KGHSH and CDR2 is LQKENI in the germline V gene. In DNA form, the CDR3 reads TGTGCCAGCTCAAAGGGACAGCTCAATCAGCCCCAGCATTTT. Protein: CASSKGQLNQPQHF.

As for this clone: Other DNA sequences within the sample encode an identical CDR3. The chain has TRBV9 and TRBJ1-2; 10 bases match TRBD1. Germline CDR1 reads SGDLS; CDR2 reads YYNGEE. Trimming at V came to 2 bases and at J to 4 bases, leaving 2 bases not matched to a gene. CDR3 size: 14 residues. The CDR3: CASSVGQGVYGYTF. The CDR3 nucleotides read TGTGCCAGCAGCGTTGGACAGGGGGTCTATGGCTACACCTTC.

The genes are TRBV5-1 and TRBJ2-7; TRBD2 matches 8 bases. The germline CDR1 and CDR2 sequences are SGHRS and YFSETQ. The junction had 15 bases not matched to a gene; V was cut back by 4 bases and J by 3 bases. CDR3 length: 17 residues. For the CDR3, the DNA is TGCGCCAGCAGCGGGACCTTAGCGGGAAAAGCGGGCTACGAGCAGTACTTC. The encoded protein is CASSGTLAGKAGYEQYF. The full variable domain, with the rest looked up from reference TRBV5-1 and TRBJ2-7, is KAGVTQTPRYLIKTRGQQVTLSCSPISGHRSVSWYQQTPGQGLQFLFEYFSETQRNKGNFPGRFSGRQFSNSRSEMNVSTLELGDSALYLCASSGTLAGKAGYEQYFGPGTRLTVT.

The genes are TRBV9 and TRBJ2-7; perhaps TRBD2 as D (6 bases). This CDR3 has 13 residues. CDR1 is SGDLS and CDR2 is YYNGEE in the germline V gene. Trimming shortened V by 2 bases and J by 0 bases, and 6 bases separated the two germline ends. The CDR3 coding sequence is TGTGCCAGCAGCGTGGGGGGCTCCTACGAGCAGTACTTC. It specifies CASSVGGSYEQYF.

The rearrangement uses TRBV7-6 and TRBJ1-6, with D hard to call. The CDR3 is 13 amino acids. Trimming removed 1 base from V and 14 bases from J, with 12 bases in between. Germline V gives CDR1 SGHVS, CDR2 FNYEAQ. The CDR3 DNA follows: TGTGCCAGCAGCTTAGATCTTGACAAAGCCCTCCACTTT. Its translation: CASSLDLDKALHF.

This clone has only a few counts. The chain has TRBV19 and TRBJ1-5; 7 positions agree with TRBD1. Trimming took 7 bases from V and 7 from J; bases not matched to a gene: 7. Germline lookup yields CDR1 LNHDA and CDR2 SQIVND (reference sequence). This CDR3 contains 13 residues. CDR3 in DNA: TGTGCCAGTACTCAGGGGGGCGGCCAGCCCCAGCATTTT. Translation: CASTQGGGQPQHF.

The V call is TRBV7-6, the J call TRBJ2-1; D is uncertain. Germline V gives CDR1 SGHVS, CDR2 FNYEAQ. CDR3 size: 17 residues. Trimming stripped 3 bases from V and 3 bases from J, with 18 bases between. The CDR3 DNA reads as TGTGCCAGCAGCTTCGCTTCAGGCCCTAATTACTACAATGAGCAGTTCTTC. Protein sequence: CASSFASGPNYYNEQFF. The complete variable domain, with remaining parts taken from reference TRBV7-6 and TRBJ2-1, reads GAGVSQSPRYKVTKRGQDVALRCDPISGHVSLYWYRQALGQGPEFLTYFNYEAQQDKSGLPNDRFSAERPEGSISTLTIQRTEQRDSAMYRCASSFASGPNYYNEQFFGPGTRLTVL.

The genes are TRBV9 and TRBJ2-7, with D possibly matching TRBD2 (5 bases). V gave up 0 bases and J gave up 2 bases, with 18 bases separating them. CDR3 size: 17 residues. The germline gives CDR1 SGDLS, CDR2 YYNGEE. CDR3 region: CASSVGGLAGGTYEQYF. The CDR3 DNA reads TGTGCCAGCAGCGTAGGGGGTCTGGCGGGTGGGACCTACGAGCAGTACTTC.

This clone was counted a single time. The gene calls are TRBV6-6 and TRBJ1-5; unclear D gene. Trimming stripped 8 bases from V and 4 bases from J, with 12 bases between. The CDR3 runs 13 residues. Germline V gene sequence: CDR1 MNHNY, CDR2 SVGAGI (reference sequence). The CDR3 DNA follows: TGTGCCAGCGGAGGTTCCCAAAATCAGCCCCAGCATTTT. Its protein is CASGGSQNQPQHF.

The CDR3 is CASSQARTGRDEKLFF. CDR3 nucleotide sequence: TGCGCCAGCAGCCAAGCCAGGACAGGGAGAGATGAAAAACTGTTTTTT. The genes are TRBV4-1 and TRBJ1-4, with TRBD1 matching 8 bases. V dropped 1 base and J dropped 6; count of bases not matched to a gene: 7. CDR3 length: 16 residues. Germline V gives CDR1 MGHRA, CDR2 YSYEKL.

This chain joins TRBV5-4 and TRBJ2-3, with D unresolved. The CDR3 extends over 13 amino acids. Germline loops: CDR1 SGHNT, CDR2 YYREEE (reference sequence). V was clipped by 2 bases and J by 3 bases, with 7 bases between them. CDR3 residues: CASSLDETDTQYF. Here the CDR3 DNA reads TGTGCCAGCAGCTTAGATGAGACAGATACGCAGTATTTT.

V usage is TRBV30 and J usage is TRBJ1-2, with TRBD1 as a possible D gene (5 bases). Trimming took off 0 bases at V and 8 bases at J, with 10 bases between the two ends. This CDR3 spans 12 amino acids. Germline values: CDR1 GTSNPN, CDR2 SVGIG (reference sequence). The CDR3 is CAWSVRQWGYTF. The CDR3 DNA is TGTGCCTGGAGTGTACGACAGTGGGGCTACACCTTC. Drawing the rest from reference TRBV30 and TRBJ1-2, the complete variable domain is SQTIHQWPATLVQPVGSPLSLECTVEGTSNPNLYWYRQAAGRGLQLLFYSVGIGQISSEVPQNLSASRPQDRQFILSSKKLLLSDSGFYLCAWSVRQWGYTFGSGTRLTVV.

In this sample, this clone turned up once. The J gene is TRBJ2-7, the V gene TRBV27; TRBD1 aligns across 9 bases. The CDR3 totals 17 residues. Looked up from germline, CDR1 is MNHEY and CDR2 is SMNVEV (reference sequence). Trimming cost V 6 bases and J 1 base; bases outside gene matches: 13. CDR3 amino acids: CASSTGLGTGNSYEQYF. For the CDR3, the DNA is TGTGCCAGCAGCACCGGCCTCGGGACAGGGAATTCCTACGAGCAGTACTTC.

The chain couples TRBV18 to TRBJ2-7, with 11 nucleotides matching TRBD2. J was trimmed by 1 base and V by 3 bases; bases with no gene match: 5. The CDR3 covers 16 residues. In germline, CDR1 is KGHSH, CDR2 LQKENI. This chain's CDR3 is CASSPGGLAASYEQYF. CDR3 nucleotides: TGTGCCAGCTCACCGGGGGGACTAGCGGCTTCCTACGAGCAGTACTTC.

The chain couples TRBV29-1 to TRBJ2-3; D gene ambiguous. Trimming cost V 7 bases and J 4 bases, with 15 bases left between them. CDR3 length equals 13 residues. CDR1 and CDR2 (germline): SQVTM, ANQGSEA. CDR3: CSEVGTFPDTQYF. The CDR3 DNA reads as TGCAGCGAGGTGGGCACTTTCCCAGATACGCAGTATTTT.

CDR3 region: CASSLAGLVREGYEQYF. The CDR3 bases are TGCGCCAGCAGCTTGGCCGGACTAGTCAGGGAGGGCTACGAGCAGTACTTC. The rearrangement links TRBV5-1 to TRBJ2-7; 7 bases agree with TRBD2. The germline CDR1 and CDR2 sequences are SGHRS and YFSETQ. The CDR3 extends over 17 amino acids. V trimming: 0 bases; J trimming: 3 bases; junction bases outside the gene matches: 12.

The rearrangement links TRBV10-3 to TRBJ1-3; D is uncertain. The CDR3 length is 13 residues. The V gene lost 5 bases and the J gene lost 0 bases, with 5 bases spanning the gap. Germline V gene sequence: CDR1 ENHRY, CDR2 SYGVKD. The CDR3, as DNA: TGTGCCATCAGTCGGGACTCTGGAAACACCATATATTTT. Encoded protein: CAISRDSGNTIYF.

This clone was observed a handful of times. The chain has TRBV7-3 and TRBJ2-2; no clear D. The CDR3 consists of 14 residues. Trimming took off 5 bases at V and 2 bases at J, with 9 bases between the two ends. Germline V gene sequence: CDR1 SGHTA, CDR2 FQGTGA. CDR3 sequence: CASSPVTNTGELFF. The CDR3 DNA reads TGTGCCAGCAGCCCTGTTACTAACACCGGGGAGCTGTTTTTT.

This chain joins TRBV6-5 and TRBJ1-1; tentatively, D is TRBD1 (5 bases). V dropped 0 bases and J dropped 7 bases, with 6 bases sitting between them. Per the germline V gene, CDR1 is MNHEY and CDR2 is SVGAGI. The CDR3 sequence is 12 residues long. The DNA for the CDR3 is TGTGCCAGCAGTTACTCGCAGGGTGAAGCTTTCTTT. It codes for CASSYSQGEAFF.